A single sample is the source of the 10 T cell receptor beta chains below, sequenced in a study of blood T cell repertoires in COVID-19 (TCRdb year 2020). The library was generated by the immunoSEQ multiplex PCR assay. TCRdb re-hosts the immuneACCESS table, in-frame sequences only. Its copies lack some clones; in the studies checked, an unresolved V gene accounts for under half of them, and the cause for the rest is not known. Present in this sample are over 50,000 clones, 90% of which were seen just once. The ten largest make up around 15% of the sample. Material for sequencing was peripheral blood. The receptors originated from a human donor with active COVID-19. The donor label of this sample is uncertain.

This clone was seen only once. V gene TRBV20-1 combines with J gene TRBJ1-1; perhaps TRBD1 as D (5 bases). V was pared by 3 bases and J by 4 bases, with 9 bases between. CDR3 size: 12 residues. The germline gives CDR1 DFQATT, CDR2 SNEGSKA (reference sequence). The CDR3 spells CSASSRATEAFF. The CDR3 DNA sequence: TGCAGTGCTAGTAGCAGGGCCACTGAAGCTTTCTTT.

Here the CDR3 reads CASSVEGAYEQYF. The CDR3 DNA follows: TGTGCCAGCAGCGTAGAGGGGGCTTACGAGCAGTACTTC. J is TRBJ2-7 and V is TRBV9; 7 bases fit TRBD1. In germline, CDR1 is SGDLS, CDR2 YYNGEE. The V and J ends lost 0 bases and 4 bases, in that order; junction bases with no gene match: 1. CDR3 size: 13 residues. The whole variable domain, remainder taken from reference TRBV9 and TRBJ2-7, is DSGVTQTPKHLITATGQRVTLRCSPRSGDLSVYWYQQSLDQGLQFLIQYYNGEERAKGNILERFSAQQFPDLHSELNLSSLELGDSALYFCASSVEGAYEQYFGPGTRLTVT.

The rearrangement joins TRBV27 to TRBJ2-1; 9 bases are shared with TRBD1. The V segment lost 7 bases and the J segment 1 base; nucleotides outside the gene matches: 5. This CDR3 has 15 residues. Germline CDR1 MNHEY, CDR2 SMNVEV (reference sequence). CDR3 DNA sequence: TGTGCCAGCACTCCCGGGACAGGGTCCTACAATGAGCAGTTCTTC. It specifies CASTPGTGSYNEQFF.

The chain couples TRBV10-3 to TRBJ1-2, with unresolved D. The germline gives CDR1 ENHRY, CDR2 SYGVKD. CDR3 length: 15 amino acids. Trimming took off 3 bases at V and 4 bases at J, with 15 bases between the two ends. In DNA, the CDR3 is TGTGCCATCAGTGATGGAGGGTCTCGGAGCTATGGCTACACCTTC. Its protein is CAISDGGSRSYGYTF.

The chain joins TRBV27 to TRBJ2-5, with TRBD2 matching over 9 bases. CDR3 length: 17 amino acids. The germline gives CDR1 MNHEY, CDR2 SMNVEV (reference sequence). Trimming cost V 6 bases and J 4 bases; bases outside gene matches: 15. The CDR3 spells CASSPSQLAGLPETQYF. CDR3 DNA: TGTGCCAGCAGCCCTTCTCAGCTAGCGGGACTGCCAGAGACCCAGTACTTC.

The chain joins TRBV5-4 to TRBJ1-3; 7 positions match TRBD1. The CDR3 has 16 amino acids. V was pared by 0 bases and J by 2 bases, with 5 bases of the junction left unmatched. The germline gives CDR1 SGHNT, CDR2 YYREEE (reference sequence). The CDR3 DNA follows: TGTGCCAGCAGCTTGGGACAGGGAATGCCTGGAAACACCATATATTTT. As protein: CASSLGQGMPGNTIYF.

The CDR3 coding sequence is TGCGCCAGCAGCTTACAGGGCTCAGAGACCCAGTACTTC. Protein sequence: CASSLQGSETQYF. The chain has TRBV5-1 and TRBJ2-5; perhaps TRBD1 as D (6 bases). The CDR3 is 13 residues long. Deletions cut 2 bases from V and 4 bases from J, with 9 bases between. Per germline, CDR1 SGHRS and CDR2 YFSETQ.

J is TRBJ1-5 and V is TRBV18; D might be TRBD1 (6 bases). The CDR3 runs to 13 residues. V lost 6 bases, J lost 4 bases, and 10 bases lay in between. Germline V gene data show CDR1 as KGHSH and CDR2 as LQKENI. CDR3 loop: CASSTDRNQPQHF. The CDR3 coding sequence is TGTGCCAGCTCCACGGACAGAAATCAGCCCCAGCATTTT.

This chain joins TRBV6-5 and TRBJ1-1; no clear D gene. The CDR3 runs to 16 residues. The germline gives CDR1 MNHEY, CDR2 SVGAGI. V lost 0 bases and J 1 base, leaving 12 bases between the germline ends. Here the CDR3 DNA reads TGTGCCAGCAGTTACTCGAGCGTCCCAGAGAACACTGAAGCTTTCTTT. It codes for CASSYSSVPENTEAFF.

The V gene is TRBV15, the J gene TRBJ2-7; 8 nucleotides agree with TRBD1. The V segment lost 0 bases and the J segment 4 bases; nucleotides outside the gene matches: 2. The CDR3 length is 14 residues. Germline assignment: CDR1 LNHNV and CDR2 YYDKDF (reference sequence). Here the CDR3 reads CATSRDRGRYEQYF. In DNA form, the CDR3 reads TGTGCCACCAGCAGAGACAGGGGGCGGTACGAGCAGTACTTC.